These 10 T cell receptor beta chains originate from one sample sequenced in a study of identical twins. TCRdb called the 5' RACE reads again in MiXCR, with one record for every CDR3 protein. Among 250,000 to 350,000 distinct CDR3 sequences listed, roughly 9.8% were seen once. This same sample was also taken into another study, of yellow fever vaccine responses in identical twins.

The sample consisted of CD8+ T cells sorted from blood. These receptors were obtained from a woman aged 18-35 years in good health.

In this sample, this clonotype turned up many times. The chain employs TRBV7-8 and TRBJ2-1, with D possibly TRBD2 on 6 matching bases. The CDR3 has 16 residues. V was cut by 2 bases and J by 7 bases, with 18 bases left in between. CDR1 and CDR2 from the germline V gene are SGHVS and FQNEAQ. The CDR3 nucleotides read TGTGCCAGCAGCTTACGAGGGATGGCAGGGACTAATGAGCAGTTCTTC. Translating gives CASSLRGMAGTNEQFF. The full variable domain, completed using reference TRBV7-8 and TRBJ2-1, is GAGVSQSPRYKVAKRGQDVALRCDPISGHVSLFWYQQALGQGPEFLTYFQNEAQLDKSGLPSDRFFAERPEGSVSTLKIQRTQQEDSAVYLCASSLRGMAGTNEQFFGPGTRLTVL.

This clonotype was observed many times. The DNA of the CDR3 is TGTGCCAGCAGCTTAGTTTCGGCCGAAGACAGGGAAGGAAAACTGTTTTTT. Amino acids: CASSLVSAEDREGKLFF. The chain links TRBV7-9 to TRBJ1-4, with TRBD1 identical over 7 bases. Germline V CDR1 and CDR2: SEHNR, FQNEAQ (reference sequence). The V gene end was trimmed by 1 base and the J gene end by 10 bases; junction bases not matched to a gene: 15. The CDR3 totals 17 residues.

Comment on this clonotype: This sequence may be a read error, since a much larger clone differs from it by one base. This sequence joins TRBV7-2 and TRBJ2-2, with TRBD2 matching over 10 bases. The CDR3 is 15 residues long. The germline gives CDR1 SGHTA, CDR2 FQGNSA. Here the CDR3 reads CASLNSGRIAGELCF. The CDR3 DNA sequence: TGTGCCAGTTTGAATAGCGGGAGGATTGCCGGGGAGCTGTGTTTT.

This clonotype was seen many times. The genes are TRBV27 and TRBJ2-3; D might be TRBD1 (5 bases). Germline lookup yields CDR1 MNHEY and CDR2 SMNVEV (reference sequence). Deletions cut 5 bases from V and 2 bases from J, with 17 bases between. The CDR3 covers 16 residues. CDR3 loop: CASSTTWGGHTDTQYF. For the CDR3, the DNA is TGTGCCAGCAGTACTACCTGGGGCGGCCACACAGATACGCAGTATTTT.

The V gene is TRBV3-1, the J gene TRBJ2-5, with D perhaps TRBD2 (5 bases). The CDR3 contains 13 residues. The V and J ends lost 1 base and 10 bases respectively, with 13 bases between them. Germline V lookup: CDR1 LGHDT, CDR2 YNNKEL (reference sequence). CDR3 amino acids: CASSQAPAAGQYF. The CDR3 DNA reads TGTGCCAGCAGCCAAGCTCCTGCCGCGGGCCAGTACTTC.

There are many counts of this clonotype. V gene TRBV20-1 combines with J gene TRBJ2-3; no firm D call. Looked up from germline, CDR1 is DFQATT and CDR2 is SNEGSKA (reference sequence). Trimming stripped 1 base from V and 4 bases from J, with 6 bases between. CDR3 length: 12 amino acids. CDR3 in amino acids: CSARVPADTQYF. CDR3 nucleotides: TGCAGTGCTAGAGTTCCCGCAGATACGCAGTATTTT.

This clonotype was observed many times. CDR3 DNA: TGCGCCAGCAGCTTTTCAGGGTCCGCGGGCGAGCAGTACTTC. Translation: CASSFSGSAGEQYF. The chain uses TRBV5-1 and TRBJ2-7, with D perhaps TRBD1 or TRBD2 (5 bases each). V was trimmed by 2 bases and J by 6 bases, leaving 15 bases between them. The CDR3 has 14 amino acids. The germline gives CDR1 SGHRS, CDR2 YFSETQ.

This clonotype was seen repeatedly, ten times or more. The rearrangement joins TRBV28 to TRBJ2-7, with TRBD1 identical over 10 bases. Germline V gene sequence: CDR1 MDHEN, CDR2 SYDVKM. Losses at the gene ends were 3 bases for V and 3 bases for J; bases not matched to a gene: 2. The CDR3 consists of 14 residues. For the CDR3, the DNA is TGTGCCAGCAGTTTTGGGACAGGGGACTACGAGCAGTACTTC. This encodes CASSFGTGDYEQYF.

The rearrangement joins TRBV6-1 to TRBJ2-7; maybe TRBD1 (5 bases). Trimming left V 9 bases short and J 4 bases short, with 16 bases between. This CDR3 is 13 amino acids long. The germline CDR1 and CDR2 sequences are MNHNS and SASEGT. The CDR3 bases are TGTGCCAGTGGGGCTACGTTTTATTACGAGCAGTACTTC. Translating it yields CASGATFYYEQYF.

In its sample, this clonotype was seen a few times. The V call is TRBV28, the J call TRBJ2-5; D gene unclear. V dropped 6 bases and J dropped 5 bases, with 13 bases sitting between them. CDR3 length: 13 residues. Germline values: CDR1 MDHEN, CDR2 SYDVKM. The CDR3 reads CASSPRGSETQYF. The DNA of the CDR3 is TGTGCCAGCAGCCCTAGAGGTTCGGAGACCCAGTACTTC. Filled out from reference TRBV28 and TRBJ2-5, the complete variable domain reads DVKVTQSSRYLVKRTGEKVFLECVQDMDHENMFWYRQDPGLGLRLIYFSYDVKMKEKGDIPEGYSVSREKKERFSLILESASTNQTSMYLCASSPRGSETQYFGPGTRLLVL.